This TCR beta chain was sequenced for a study of Graves' ophthalmopathy and Graves' hyperthyroidism. Study-wide points: The authors also found most expanded thyroid clonotypes above 0.001 frequency in blood.

Uncontrolled infections, other autoimmune diseases, pregnancy or lactation barred patients from enrollment. Clinical symptoms, serum thyroxine, TRAb, thyroid ultrasound and orbital computed tomography determined diagnosis. From fresh peripheral blood, around 10 ml in volume, the PBMCs were obtained. At least ten counts were recorded for this clonotype. Its specificity is unknown. Germline V CDR1 and CDR2: MNHNS, SASEGT. The CDR3 sequence is 16 residues long. The V segment lost 5 bases and the J segment 4 bases; nucleotides outside the gene matches: 13. TCR beta CDR3 amplification used RNA transcripts. HTBI-primed first-round RT-PCR preceded second-round multiplex PCR. TCRdb itself ran the multiplex PCR reads through MiXCR, one entry per CDR3 protein. The data hold approximately 500,000 distinct CDR3 sequences, with about an eighth observed a single time.

This clonotype originated in a woman younger than 45 with Graves' ophthalmopathy. V gene TRBV6-1 combines with J gene TRBJ2-5; 7 nucleotides match TRBD2. Specimen: blood. The CDR3 DNA reads as TGTGCCAGCAGTCCCGGGCTCACGGGGGGAGGAGAGACCCAGTACTTC. Translated: CASSPGLTGGGETQYF.